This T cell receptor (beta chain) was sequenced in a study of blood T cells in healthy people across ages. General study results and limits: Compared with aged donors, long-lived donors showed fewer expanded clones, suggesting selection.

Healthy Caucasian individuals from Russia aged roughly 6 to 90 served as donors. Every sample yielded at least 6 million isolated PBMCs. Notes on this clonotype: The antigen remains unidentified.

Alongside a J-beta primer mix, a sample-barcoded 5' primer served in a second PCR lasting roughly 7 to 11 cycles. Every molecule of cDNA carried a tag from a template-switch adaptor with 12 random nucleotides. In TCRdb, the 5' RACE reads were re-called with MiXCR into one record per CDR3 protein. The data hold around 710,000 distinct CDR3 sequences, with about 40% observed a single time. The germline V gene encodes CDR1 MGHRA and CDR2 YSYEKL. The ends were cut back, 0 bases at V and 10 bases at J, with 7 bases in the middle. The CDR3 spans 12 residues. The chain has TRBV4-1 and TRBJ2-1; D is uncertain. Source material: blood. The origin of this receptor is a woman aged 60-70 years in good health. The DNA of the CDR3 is TGCGCCAGCAGCCAAGAGAGGTACGAGCAGTTCTTC. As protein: CASSQERYEQFF.